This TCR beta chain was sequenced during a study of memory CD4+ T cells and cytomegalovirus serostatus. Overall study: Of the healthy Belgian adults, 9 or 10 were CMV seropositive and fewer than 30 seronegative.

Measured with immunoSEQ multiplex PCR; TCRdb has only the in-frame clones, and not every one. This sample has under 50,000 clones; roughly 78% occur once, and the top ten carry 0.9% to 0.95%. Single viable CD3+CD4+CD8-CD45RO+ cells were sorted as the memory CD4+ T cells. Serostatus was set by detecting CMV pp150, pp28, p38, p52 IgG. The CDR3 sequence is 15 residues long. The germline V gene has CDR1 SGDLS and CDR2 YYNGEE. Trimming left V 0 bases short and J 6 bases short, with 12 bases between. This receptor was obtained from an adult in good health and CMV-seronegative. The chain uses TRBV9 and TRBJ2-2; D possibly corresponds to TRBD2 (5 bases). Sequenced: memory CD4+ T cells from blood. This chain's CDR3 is CASSVAGRAAGELFF. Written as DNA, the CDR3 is TGTGCCAGCAGCGTAGCTGGGCGGGCGGCCGGGGAGCTGTTTTTT.